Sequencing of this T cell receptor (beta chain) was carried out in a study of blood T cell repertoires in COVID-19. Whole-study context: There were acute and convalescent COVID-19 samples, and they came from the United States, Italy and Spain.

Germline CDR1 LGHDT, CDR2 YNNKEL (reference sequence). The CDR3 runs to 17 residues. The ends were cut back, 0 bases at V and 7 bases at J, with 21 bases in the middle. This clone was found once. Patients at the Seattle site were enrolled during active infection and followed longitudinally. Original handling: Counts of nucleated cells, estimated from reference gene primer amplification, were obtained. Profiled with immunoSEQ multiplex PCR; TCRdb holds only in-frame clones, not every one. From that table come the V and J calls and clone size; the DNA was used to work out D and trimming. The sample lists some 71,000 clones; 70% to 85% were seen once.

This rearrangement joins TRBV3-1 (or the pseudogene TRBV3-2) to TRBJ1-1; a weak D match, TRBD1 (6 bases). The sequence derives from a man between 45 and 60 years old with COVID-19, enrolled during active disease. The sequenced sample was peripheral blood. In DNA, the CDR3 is TGTGCCAGCAGCCAAGATGCACAGGGACCGGGATTTAATGAAGCTTTCTTT. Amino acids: CASSQDAQGPGFNEAFF.